The subject of this entry is one TCR beta chain. The junction departs from the called germline gene at one end, perhaps through a read error. This record belongs to a study of tumor and adjacent non-tumor tissue in lung cancer. As for the study in general: On average, productive TCRbeta reads reached roughly 4 million per sample.

TCRbeta libraries were built with three rounds of nested PCR, modified from ARM-PCR. TCRdb reanalysed the multiplex PCR reads using MiXCR and keeps one entry per CDR3 protein. This sample carries about 76,000 distinct CDR3 sequences, about two thirds of them seen once, and the ten largest clones take over 9.5%. The template was RNA from unsorted bulk tissue. The specimen was lung tumor tissue. This TCR was recovered from a woman in her 70s with non-small cell lung cancer.

This CDR3 reads CASNYSLGVGEKTQYF. Written as DNA, the CDR3 is TGTGCCAGCAATTACTCGCTTGGGGTGGGGGAAAAGACCCAGTACTTC. This chain joins TRBV6-5 and TRBJ2-5; D could derive from TRBD1 or TRBD2 (5 bases each). Germline assignment: CDR1 MNHEY and CDR2 SVGAGI. This CDR3 is 16 amino acids long.